These 5 T cell receptor beta chains originate from one sample sequenced in a study of T cell changes during pregnancy in multiple sclerosis. Produced via immunoSEQ multiplex PCR; TCRdb's table is partial and in-frame only. The sample yields 30,000 to 40,000 clones, over 90% seen once. This sample comprised CD4+ T cells from peripheral blood mononuclear cells, obtained in the second trimester of pregnancy. The receptors come from a female donor with multiple sclerosis, enrolled in a pregnancy study.

V gene TRBV18 combines with J gene TRBJ1-2; TRBD1 agrees at 8 bases. The CDR3 consists of 14 residues. Germline CDR1 and CDR2: KGHSH and LQKENI. Germline trimming cut 3 bases from V and 3 bases from J; bases unmatched to any gene: 3. The CDR3 loop reads CASSPPTGDYGYTF. The CDR3 DNA follows: TGTGCCAGCTCACCGCCGACAGGGGACTATGGCTACACCTTC.

The rearrangement uses TRBV5-1 and TRBJ2-1; possibly TRBD1 for D (5 bases). CDR1 SGHRS and CDR2 YFSETQ come from the germline V gene. The CDR3 is 17 amino acids. The ends were cut back, 3 bases at V and 0 bases at J, with 16 bases in the middle. DNA for the CDR3: TGCGCCAGCAGCTCCTACAGGAGCCCGGGCTCCTACAATGAGCAGTTCTTC. Protein: CASSSYRSPGSYNEQFF.

The count of this clone is one. The chain employs TRBV7-9 and TRBJ2-7; 8 bases fit TRBD1. This CDR3 comprises 15 residues. V lost 3 bases, J lost 2 bases, and 6 bases stayed unmatched. Germline values: CDR1 SEHNR, CDR2 FQNEAQ (reference sequence). The CDR3 loop is CASSFLGQGPYEQYF. CDR3 nucleotide sequence: TGTGCCAGCAGCTTTCTCGGACAGGGACCCTACGAGCAGTACTTC.

The DNA of the CDR3 is TGCGCCAGCAGCCCCACGGGAGGGACTGGAGCCTACAATGAGCAGTTCTTC. As protein: CASSPTGGTGAYNEQFF. This chain links TRBV5-1 with TRBJ2-1, with TRBD2 identical over 8 bases. In germline, CDR1 is SGHRS, CDR2 YFSETQ. This CDR3 has 17 residues. V dropped 4 bases and J dropped 2; count of bases not matched to a gene: 11.

The chain recombines TRBV4-3 with TRBJ1-3; a weak D match, TRBD1 (5 bases). From germline, CDR1 is LGHNA and CDR2 YSLEER. This CDR3 contains 18 residues. Trimming left V 0 bases short and J 2 bases short, with 17 bases between. The CDR3 here is CASSQDLAQGGAGNTIYF. CDR3 nucleotide sequence: TGCGCCAGCAGCCAAGATCTGGCCCAGGGAGGGGCTGGAAACACCATATATTTT.